One sample yielded the 32 T cell receptor beta chains listed below, sequenced in a study of shared clonotypes between healthy human individuals. Here immunoSEQ multiplex PCR was the method, and the copy in TCRdb shows in-frame clones only, minus some. The sample lists 450,000 to 500,000 clones; roughly four fifths were seen once. The source material was PBMCs. These receptors came from a woman in her thirties or forties in good health. Some clones in this sample may be carry-over from other donors' samples.

J is TRBJ2-2 and V is TRBV7-9; D gene unclear. Trimming removed 5 bases at V and 0 bases at J, with 7 bases between. The length of the CDR3 is 14 residues. The V gene's germline CDR1 is SEHNR and CDR2 FQNEAQ (reference sequence). The DNA for the CDR3 is TGTGCCAGCAGCCCCTCTACGAACACCGGGGAGCTGTTTTTT. It codes for CASSPSTNTGELFF.

The genes are TRBV7-9 and TRBJ2-5; 7 nucleotides match TRBD2. The CDR3 has 13 residues. J gave up 4 bases and V 4 bases, and 3 bases lay outside the gene matches. Germline values: CDR1 SEHNR, CDR2 FQNEAQ (reference sequence). The DNA of the CDR3 is TGTGCCAGCAGCTGGACTAGTGGAGAGACCCAGTACTTC. Translating gives CASSWTSGETQYF.

The chain has TRBV7-6 and TRBJ2-7; D unresolved. The CDR3 extends over 13 amino acids. Trimming took off 1 base at V and 9 bases at J, with 13 bases between the two ends. Germline-derived CDR1 and CDR2 are SGHVS and FNYEAQ. The CDR3 sequence is CASSLEATGGQYF. CDR3 DNA sequence: TGTGCCAGCAGCTTAGAGGCAACGGGTGGGCAGTACTTC.

The chain recombines TRBV5-4 with TRBJ1-5; no definite D call. Between the trimmed V and J ends, which lost 3 bases and 2 bases, there was a span of 9 bases. The germline CDR1 and CDR2 sequences are SGHNT and YYREEE (reference sequence). The CDR3 extends over 14 amino acids. CDR3 sequence: CASSWAGGNQPQHF. The CDR3 DNA reads TGTGCCAGCAGCTGGGCCGGGGGCAATCAGCCCCAGCATTTT.

In its sample, this clone was seen once. This chain joins TRBV28 and TRBJ2-7; 11 nucleotides line up with TRBD2. V lost 6 bases, J lost 1 base, and 8 bases stayed unmatched. Germline V lookup: CDR1 MDHEN, CDR2 SYDVKM. The CDR3 is 16 residues long. Here the CDR3 reads CASRKKGTSGSYEQYF. The DNA for the CDR3 is TGTGCCAGCAGGAAAAAGGGGACTAGCGGATCCTACGAGCAGTACTTC.

V usage is TRBV7-8 and J usage is TRBJ1-3, with unresolved D. CDR3 length equals 18 residues. V was clipped by 0 bases and J by 0 bases, with 15 bases between them. CDR1 is SGHVS and CDR2 is FQNEAQ in the germline V gene. CDR3 residues: CASSLAPRSPYSGNTIYF. CDR3 coding DNA: TGTGCCAGCAGCTTAGCTCCTAGATCACCCTACTCTGGAAACACCATATATTTT.

V usage is TRBV10-2 and J usage is TRBJ2-5, with D tentatively TRBD2 (5 bases). Germline V lookup: CDR1 WSHSY, CDR2 SAAADI. V dropped 3 bases and J dropped 1 base, with 9 bases sitting between them. CDR3 length equals 14 residues. The CDR3 reads CASSESAAQETQYF. DNA for the CDR3: TGCGCCAGCAGTGAATCAGCGGCCCAAGAGACCCAGTACTTC.

About this clone: Other DNA sequences in the same sample also yield this CDR3. V is TRBV6-1 and J is TRBJ2-2; 9 positions match TRBD1. Trimming at V came to 6 bases and at J to 4 bases, leaving 3 bases not matched to a gene. This CDR3 has 14 residues. CDR1 MNHNS and CDR2 SASEGT come from the germline V gene. The CDR3: CASRGQGGTGELFF. The CDR3, as DNA: TGTGCCAGCAGGGGACAGGGAGGCACCGGGGAGCTGTTTTTT.

This clone was counted between two and nine times. The chain links TRBV11-2 to TRBJ2-3, with 9 bases identical to TRBD2. The ends lost 5 bases at V and 4 bases at J; junction bases unmatched: 16. Germline V gene data show CDR1 as SGHAT and CDR2 as FQNNGV. The CDR3 extends over 18 amino acids. CDR3 protein: CASSPHGWIAGEPDTQYF. The CDR3 DNA reads TGTGCCAGCAGCCCGCACGGGTGGATAGCGGGAGAGCCAGATACGCAGTATTTT.

The chain links TRBV10-1 to TRBJ2-2; unclear D gene. Trimming removed 3 bases at V and 5 bases at J, with 10 bases between. CDR1 is WNHNN and CDR2 is SYGVQD in the germline V gene (reference sequence). This CDR3 comprises 14 residues. The CDR3 loop reads CASSDRAGTGELFF. The CDR3 DNA is TGCGCCAGCAGTGATAGGGCCGGGACCGGGGAGCTGTTTTTT.

This clone was found a few times. A read error may produce the germline difference seen at one junction end. This sequence joins TRBV28 and TRBJ2-5, with D possibly matching TRBD2 (6 bases). With the DNA end fitting TRBJ2-7 better, the J assignment may be wrong. The germline CDR1 and CDR2 sequences are MDHEN and SYDVKM. The CDR3 is 15 amino acids. CDR3 protein: CAGSVGGTVPYEQYF. The CDR3 DNA reads as TGTGCCGGCAGCGTAGGTGGGACTGTTCCCTACGAGCAGTACTTC.

The chain carries TRBV18 and TRBJ2-3, with D perhaps given as TRBD1 or TRBD2 (5 bases each). This CDR3 has 14 residues. The V gene lost 6 bases and the J gene lost 5 bases, with 15 bases spanning the gap. Germline V gene sequence: CDR1 KGHSH, CDR2 LQKENI. The CDR3 DNA sequence: TGTGCCAGCTCCTCCGGGACGACTGGAGATACGCAGTATTTT. It translates to CASSSGTTGDTQYF.

Here the CDR3 reads CASSLSGNTIYF. As DNA, the CDR3 is TGTGCCAGCAGTCTCTCTGGAAACACCATATATTTT. The gene calls are TRBV2 and TRBJ1-3; D is uncertain. Germline V gives CDR1 SNHLY, CDR2 FYNNEI. The CDR3 is 12 amino acids. Trimming removed 5 bases at V and 0 bases at J, with 2 bases between.

This CDR3 reads CASTLLRASGRANTGELFF. In DNA, the CDR3 is TGTGCCAGCACCCTCCTCCGGGCTAGCGGGAGGGCTAACACCGGGGAGCTGTTTTTT. This chain uses TRBV9 with TRBJ2-2; TRBD2 agrees at 12 bases. The V and J ends lost 6 bases and 2 bases, in that order; junction bases with no gene match: 14. Germline CDR1 SGDLS, CDR2 YYNGEE. CDR3 size: 19 residues.

J is TRBJ2-7 and V is TRBV18; TRBD2 aligns across 9 bases. This CDR3 contains 19 residues. CDR1 is KGHSH, CDR2 LQKENI, per germline. After removal of 0 bases from V and 4 bases from J, the junction contained 16 bases not matched to a gene. The CDR3 bases are TGTGCCAGCTCACCACCGGGTCTAGCGGGACCCTCAGCTAGGTACGAGCAGTACTTC. This codes for CASSPPGLAGPSARYEQYF.

This clone showed up just a few times. The chain is built from TRBV6-4 and TRBJ2-3, with 8 bases aligning to TRBD1. With 5 bases clipped from V and 0 bases from J, the junction kept 7 bases outside the gene matches. The length of the CDR3 is 16 residues. From germline, CDR1 is MRHNA and CDR2 SNTAGT. Here the CDR3 reads CASSSQGDSSTDTQYF. The CDR3, as DNA: TGTGCCAGCAGTTCACAGGGGGACTCCAGCACAGATACGCAGTATTTT.

This clone was recorded once. The chain joins TRBV19 to TRBJ2-6; D might be TRBD1 (5 bases). V was trimmed by 4 bases and J by 2 bases, leaving 12 bases between them. The CDR3 has 16 amino acids. The V gene's germline CDR1 is LNHDA and CDR2 SQIVND (reference sequence). This CDR3 reads CASSTRVLTGANVLTF. CDR3 in DNA: TGTGCCAGTAGTACCAGGGTTTTGACTGGGGCCAACGTCCTGACTTTC.

The gene calls are TRBV10-3 and TRBJ2-7; 14 nucleotides align to TRBD2. The germline V gene has CDR1 ENHRY and CDR2 SYGVKD. This CDR3 comprises 18 residues. V lost 10 bases and J lost 0; bases outside the gene matches: 14. CDR3 coding DNA: TGTGCCACCCAGGGCCCCGGGACTAGCGGGAGAAGCTCCTACGAGCAGTACTTC. Translating gives CATQGPGTSGRSSYEQYF.

The rearrangement joins TRBV10-3 to TRBJ2-3; D is undetermined. The V gene's germline CDR1 is ENHRY and CDR2 SYGVKD. The CDR3 spans 16 residues. V lost 3 bases, J lost 0 bases, and 13 bases lay in between. The CDR3 loop is CAISDRARPSTDTQYF. The CDR3 bases are TGTGCCATCAGTGATCGTGCTAGGCCTAGCACAGATACGCAGTATTTT.

This rearrangement joins TRBV27 to TRBJ2-1; TRBD1 might be the D (5 bases). Trimming pared 1 base from V and 9 bases from J, leaving 10 bases between. This CDR3 is built from 13 residues. CDR1 is MNHEY, CDR2 SMNVEV, per germline (reference sequence). This CDR3 is CASSLWQGGEQFF. The CDR3, as DNA: TGTGCCAGCAGTTTATGGCAGGGCGGTGAGCAGTTCTTC.

In the case of this clone: Given a far larger clone just one base away, this is likely a sequencing read error. This likely comes from a read error, as the CDR3 has no conserved phenylalanine or tryptophan at its end. The rearrangement links TRBV10-1 to TRBJ1-1, with TRBD1 identical over 7 bases. J gave up 1 base and V 6 bases, and 2 bases lay outside the gene matches. The length of the CDR3 is 13 residues. Germline V gene sequence: CDR1 WNHNN, CDR2 SYGVQD (reference sequence). The DNA for the CDR3 is TGCGCCAGCAGACAGGGGACGAACACTGAAGCTTTCCTT. Translated: CASRQGTNTEAFL.

The chain links TRBV7-6 to TRBJ1-2, with 8 bases that match TRBD1. The CDR3 extends over 12 amino acids. The V segment lost 7 bases and the J segment 7 bases; nucleotides outside the gene matches: 5. Germline CDR1 SGHVS, CDR2 FNYEAQ. CDR3 bases: TGTGCCAGCACCACAGGGGGGTCTGGCTACACCTTC. Translating gives CASTTGGSGYTF.

The chain joins TRBV19 to TRBJ1-5, with a possible D match to TRBD1 (6 bases). CDR1 LNHDA and CDR2 SQIVND come from the germline V gene (reference sequence). This CDR3 spans 13 amino acids. Trimming left V 7 bases short and J 4 bases short, with 11 bases between. The CDR3 loop is CASKETGNQPQHF. CDR3 in DNA: TGTGCCAGTAAGGAGACAGGAAATCAGCCCCAGCATTTT. The full variable domain, in which reference TRBV19 and TRBJ1-5 provide the parts outside the CDR3, is DGGITQSPKYLFRKEGQNVTLSCEQNLNHDAMYWYRQDPGQGLRLIYYSQIVNDFQKGDIAEGYSVSREKKESFPLTVTSAQKNPTAFYLCASKETGNQPQHFGDGTRLSIL.

The rearrangement joins TRBV4-3 to TRBJ1-2; D not resolved. This CDR3 has 16 amino acids. CDR1 and CDR2 (germline): LGHNA, YSLEER. Between the trimmed V and J ends, which lost 2 bases and 7 bases, there was a span of 20 bases. The CDR3 is CASSQSPREGRSGYTF. Written as DNA, the CDR3 is TGCGCCAGCAGCCAATCACCACGGGAAGGACGAAGTGGCTACACCTTC.

The gene calls are TRBV19 and TRBJ2-4, with D maybe TRBD2 (6 bases). The CDR3 spans 18 residues. In germline, CDR1 is LNHDA, CDR2 SQIVND (reference sequence). Trimming took 3 bases from V and 1 from J, leaving 19 bases between them. This CDR3 is CASSIGLLGGMAKNIQYF. CDR3 sequence (DNA): TGTGCCAGTAGTATTGGACTGCTGGGGGGAATGGCCAAAAACATTCAGTACTTC. Full variable domain (rest looked up from reference TRBV19 and TRBJ2-4): DGGITQSPKYLFRKEGQNVTLSCEQNLNHDAMYWYRQDPGQGLRLIYYSQIVNDFQKGDIAEGYSVSREKKESFPLTVTSAQKNPTAFYLCASSIGLLGGMAKNIQYFGAGTRLSVL.

This clone was observed at least ten times. V is TRBV19 and J is TRBJ2-5; TRBD2 matches 12 bases. The CDR3 covers 15 residues. Germline V gives CDR1 LNHDA, CDR2 SQIVND (reference sequence). V dropped 2 bases and J dropped 6; count of bases not matched to a gene: 4. CDR3 sequence: CASSISSGGVKTQYF. The CDR3 nucleotides read TGTGCCAGTAGTATATCTAGCGGGGGGGTCAAGACCCAGTACTTC.

V usage is TRBV27 and J usage is TRBJ1-2, with D possibly TRBD1 on 5 matching bases. V lost 5 bases, J lost 8 bases, and 15 bases lay in between. Germline CDR1 MNHEY, CDR2 SMNVEV (reference sequence). This CDR3 contains 13 residues. CDR3 DNA sequence: TGTGCCAGCAGTACCTATCAGGGTGGAGGCTACACCTTC. It specifies CASSTYQGGGYTF.

The J gene is TRBJ2-5, the V gene TRBV9; 10 bases are a match to TRBD2. Losses at the gene ends were 1 base for V and 4 bases for J; bases not matched to a gene: 13. CDR3 length: 18 residues. The germline CDR1 and CDR2 sequences are SGDLS and YYNGEE. CDR3 nucleotides: TGTGCCAGCAGCGTATCCCTAGCCGGGCTAGCGGGAGCAGAGACCCAGTACTTC. This sequence encodes CASSVSLAGLAGAETQYF.

The rearrangement links TRBV6-6 to TRBJ1-2; 10 bases agree with TRBD1. V lost 0 bases and J lost 7; bases outside the gene matches: 5. Germline values: CDR1 MNHNY, CDR2 SVGAGI (reference sequence). The CDR3 is 15 amino acids. The CDR3 region has the DNA TGTGCCAGCAGTTACTCGGGGGGACAGGGGACTGGCTACACCTTC. As protein: CASSYSGGQGTGYTF.

The chain couples TRBV5-4 to TRBJ2-5, with TRBD2 identical over 12 bases. CDR3 length: 15 residues. Germline CDR1 SGHNT, CDR2 YYREEE (reference sequence). J gave up 5 bases and V 1 base, and 3 bases lay outside the gene matches. The CDR3 loop reads CASSLRLAGGETQYF. DNA of the CDR3: TGTGCCAGCAGCTTGCGGCTAGCGGGAGGGGAGACCCAGTACTTC.

This chain connects TRBV11-2 to TRBJ1-5; maybe TRBD1 (6 bases). The CDR3 contains 15 residues. V shed 0 bases and J shed 7 bases, with 13 bases lying between them. CDR1 is SGHAT, CDR2 FQNNGV, per germline. CDR3 region: CASSLDKEGGQPQHF. CDR3 nucleotide sequence: TGTGCCAGCAGCTTAGATAAGGAAGGGGGACAGCCCCAGCATTTT.

CDR3 residues: CASSSREGSYNEQFF. CDR3 DNA: TGTGCCAGCAGCTCTCGGGAGGGCTCCTACAATGAGCAGTTCTTC. The gene calls are TRBV5-4 and TRBJ2-1; 8 nucleotides match TRBD2. V trimming: 3 bases; J trimming: 0 bases; junction bases outside the gene matches: 2. Germline V gives CDR1 SGHNT, CDR2 YYREEE (reference sequence). The length of the CDR3 is 15 residues.